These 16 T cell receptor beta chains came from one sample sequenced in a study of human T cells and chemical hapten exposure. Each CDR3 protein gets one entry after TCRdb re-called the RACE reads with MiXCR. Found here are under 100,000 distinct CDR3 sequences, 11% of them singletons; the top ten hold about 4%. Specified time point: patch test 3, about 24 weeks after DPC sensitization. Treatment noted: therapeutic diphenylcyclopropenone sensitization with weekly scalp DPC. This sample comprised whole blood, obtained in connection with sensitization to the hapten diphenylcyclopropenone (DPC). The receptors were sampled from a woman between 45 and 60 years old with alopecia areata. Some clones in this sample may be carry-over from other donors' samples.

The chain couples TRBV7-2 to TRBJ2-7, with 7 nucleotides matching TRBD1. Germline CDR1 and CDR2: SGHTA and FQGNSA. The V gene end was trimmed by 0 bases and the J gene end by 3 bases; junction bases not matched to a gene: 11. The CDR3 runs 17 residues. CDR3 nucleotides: TGTGCCAGCAGCTTAGCGGCCGGGACAGCGAACTACTACGAGCAGTACTTC. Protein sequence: CASSLAAGTANYYEQYF.

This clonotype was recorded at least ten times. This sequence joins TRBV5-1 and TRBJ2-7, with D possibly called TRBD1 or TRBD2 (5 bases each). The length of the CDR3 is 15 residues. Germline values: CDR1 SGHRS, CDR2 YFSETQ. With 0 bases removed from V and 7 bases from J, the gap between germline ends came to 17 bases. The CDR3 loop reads CASSLDGGALREQYF. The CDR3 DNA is TGCGCCAGCAGCTTGGATGGGGGAGCCCTACGGGAGCAGTACTTC.

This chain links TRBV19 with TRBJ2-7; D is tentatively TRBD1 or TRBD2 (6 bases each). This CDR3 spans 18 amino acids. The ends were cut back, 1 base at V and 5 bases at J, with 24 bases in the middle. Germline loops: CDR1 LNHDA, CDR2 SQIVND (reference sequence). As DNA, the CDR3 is TGTGCCAGTAGTATAGTCCGGGGGCCAGGGAAGCATTTTGACGAGCAGTACTTC. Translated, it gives CASSIVRGPGKHFDEQYF.

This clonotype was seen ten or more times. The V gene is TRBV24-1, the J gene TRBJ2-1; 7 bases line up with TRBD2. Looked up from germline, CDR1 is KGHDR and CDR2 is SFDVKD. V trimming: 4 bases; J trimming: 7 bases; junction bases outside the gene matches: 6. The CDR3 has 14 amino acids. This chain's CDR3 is CATSESGGWNEQFF. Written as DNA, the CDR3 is TGTGCCACCAGTGAATCGGGAGGATGGAATGAGCAGTTCTTC.

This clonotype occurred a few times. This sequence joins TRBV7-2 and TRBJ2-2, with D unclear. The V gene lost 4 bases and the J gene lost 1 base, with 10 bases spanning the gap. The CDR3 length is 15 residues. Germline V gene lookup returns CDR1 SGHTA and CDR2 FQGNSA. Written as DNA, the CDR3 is TGTGCCAGCAGCTCTTTACCCCTGAACACCGGGGAGCTGTTTTTT. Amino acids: CASSSLPLNTGELFF.

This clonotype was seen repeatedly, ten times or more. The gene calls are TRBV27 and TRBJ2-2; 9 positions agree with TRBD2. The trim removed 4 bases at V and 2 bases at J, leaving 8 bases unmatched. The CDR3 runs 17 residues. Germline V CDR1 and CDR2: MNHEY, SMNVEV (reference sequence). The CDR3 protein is CASSSLFLAGNTGELFF. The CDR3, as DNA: TGTGCCAGCAGTTCCCTCTTTCTAGCGGGAAACACCGGGGAGCTGTTTTTT.

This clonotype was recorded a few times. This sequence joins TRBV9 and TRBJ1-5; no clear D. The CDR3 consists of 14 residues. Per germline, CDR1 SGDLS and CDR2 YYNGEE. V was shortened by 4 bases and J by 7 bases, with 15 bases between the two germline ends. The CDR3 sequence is CASSSTGQSQPQHF. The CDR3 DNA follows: TGTGCCAGCAGCTCGACGGGTCAATCCCAGCCCCAGCATTTT. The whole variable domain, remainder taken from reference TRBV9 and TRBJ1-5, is DSGVTQTPKHLITATGQRVTLRCSPRSGDLSVYWYQQSLDQGLQFLIQYYNGEERAKGNILERFSAQQFPDLHSELNLSSLELGDSALYFCASSSTGQSQPQHFGDGTRLSIL.

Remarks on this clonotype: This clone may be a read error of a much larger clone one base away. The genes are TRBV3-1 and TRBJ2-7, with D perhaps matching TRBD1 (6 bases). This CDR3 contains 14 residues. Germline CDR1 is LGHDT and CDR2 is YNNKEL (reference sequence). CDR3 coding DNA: TGTGTCAGCAGCCAAGGGACAATCTCCTACGAGCAGTACTTC. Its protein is CVSSQGTISYEQYF.

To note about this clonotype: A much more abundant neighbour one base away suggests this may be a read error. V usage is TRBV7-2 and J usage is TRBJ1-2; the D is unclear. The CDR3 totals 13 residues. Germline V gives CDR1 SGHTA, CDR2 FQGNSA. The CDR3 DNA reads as TGTGCCAGCAGCCCACAGACTAACTATGGCTACGCCTTC. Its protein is CASSPQTNYGYAF.

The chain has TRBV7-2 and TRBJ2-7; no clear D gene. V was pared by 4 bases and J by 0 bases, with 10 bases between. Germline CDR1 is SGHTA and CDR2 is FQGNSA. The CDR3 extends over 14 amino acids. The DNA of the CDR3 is TGTGCCAGCAGCTCCAGCCTGGCCTCCTACGAGCAGTACTTC. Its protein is CASSSSLASYEQYF.

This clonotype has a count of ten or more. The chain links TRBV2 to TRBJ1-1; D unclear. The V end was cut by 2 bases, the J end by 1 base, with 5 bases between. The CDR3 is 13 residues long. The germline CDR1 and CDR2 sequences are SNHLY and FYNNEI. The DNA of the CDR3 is TGTGCCAGCAGTGAAACCGGGAACACTGAAGCTTTCTTT. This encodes CASSETGNTEAFF.

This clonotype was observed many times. The CDR3, as DNA: TGTGCCAGCAGTGAAGATTCACTAGCGGGCGCAGATACGCAGTATTTT. Translation gives CASSEDSLAGADTQYF. The chain uses TRBV2 and TRBJ2-3; 9 positions match TRBD2. After removal of 1 base from V and 4 bases from J, the junction contained 6 bases not matched to a gene. CDR1 is SNHLY, CDR2 FYNNEI, per germline. This CDR3 has 16 residues.

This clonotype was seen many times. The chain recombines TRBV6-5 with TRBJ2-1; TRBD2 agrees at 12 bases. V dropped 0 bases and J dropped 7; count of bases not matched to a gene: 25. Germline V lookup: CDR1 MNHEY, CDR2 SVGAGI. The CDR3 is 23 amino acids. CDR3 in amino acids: CASSYSRPRDRGSIGTSGNEQFF. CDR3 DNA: TGTGCCAGCAGTTACTCCCGCCCCCGGGACAGGGGATCGATCGGGACTAGCGGGAATGAGCAGTTCTTC.

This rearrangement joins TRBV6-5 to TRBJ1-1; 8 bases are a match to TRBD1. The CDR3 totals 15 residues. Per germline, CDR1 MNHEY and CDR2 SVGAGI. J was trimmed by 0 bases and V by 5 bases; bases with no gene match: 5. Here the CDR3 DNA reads TGTGCCAGCAGTCGTCGACAGGGGATGAACACTGAAGCTTTCTTT. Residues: CASSRRQGMNTEAFF.

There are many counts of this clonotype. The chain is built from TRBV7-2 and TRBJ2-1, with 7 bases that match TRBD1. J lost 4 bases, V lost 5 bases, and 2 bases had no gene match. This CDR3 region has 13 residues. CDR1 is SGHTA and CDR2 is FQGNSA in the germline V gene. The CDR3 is CASSRDRYNEQFF. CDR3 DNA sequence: TGTGCCAGCAGCCGGGACAGATACAATGAGCAGTTCTTC.

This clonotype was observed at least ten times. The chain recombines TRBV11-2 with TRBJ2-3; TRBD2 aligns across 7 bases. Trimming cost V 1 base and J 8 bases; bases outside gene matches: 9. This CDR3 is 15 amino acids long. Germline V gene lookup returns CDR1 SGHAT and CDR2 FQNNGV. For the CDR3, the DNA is TGTGCCAGCAGCTTAGTTTCGGCGGGAGTGGGTACGCAGTATTTT. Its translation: CASSLVSAGVGTQYF.